Sequencing of this T cell receptor (beta chain) was carried out in a study of blood T cell repertoires in COVID-19. In the study overall: Sample material is recorded as cDNA or gDNA derived from T cells, B-cell-depleted T cells, or PBMCs.

Trimming pared 3 bases from V and 1 base from J, leaving 6 bases between. CDR3 length: 13 residues. Germline V gene data show CDR1 as MDHEN and CDR2 as SYDVKM. The authors' processing: Reference gene primer amplification gave nucleated cell count estimates. Generated by immunoSEQ multiplex PCR, the TCRdb table keeps only in-frame clones and is missing some. For V, J and clone size, that table is used; D and trimming come from the DNA. Among some 100,000 clones listed, 88% were seen once. The chain has TRBV28 and TRBJ1-1; D unresolved. The specimen sequenced was peripheral blood. The receptor was isolated from a woman of 80 years or more with active COVID-19. The CDR3 sequence is CASSFHRNTEAFF. Here the CDR3 DNA reads TGTGCCAGCAGTTTTCACAGGAACACTGAAGCTTTCTTT.